Included here is one T cell receptor beta chain sequence, with context. The antigen is unknown. Trimming stripped 8 bases from V and 1 base from J, with 12 bases between. The CDR3 sequence is 14 residues long. Germline V lookup: CDR1 MNHNS, CDR2 SASEGT. The PCR employed 60 Vbeta primers together with 13 Jbeta primers. Generated by immunoSEQ multiplex PCR, the TCRdb table keeps only in-frame clones and is missing some. The sample has roughly 100,000 clones, over 65% seen once. These data originate in a study of cytomegalovirus exposure and HLA in healthy donors. Study summary: Findings of an earlier analysis included 110 million or so unique TCR beta sequences from 190 million or so T cells. The Caucasian-associated ancestry cluster held around 81% of around 380 genotyped donors.

Study-level findings and limits: Associated with HLA alleles at 0.05 false discovery rate in a later analysis were 16,951 TCR beta sequences.

The source material was PBMCs. This chain connects TRBV6-1 to TRBJ1-5, with a tentative D call TRBD1 (6 bases). This TCR was recovered from a female donor in good health and CMV-seropositive. The CDR3 DNA reads as TGTGCCAGCTTCGACAGGACAAGCAATCAGCCCCAGCATTTT. Residues: CASFDRTSNQPQHF.